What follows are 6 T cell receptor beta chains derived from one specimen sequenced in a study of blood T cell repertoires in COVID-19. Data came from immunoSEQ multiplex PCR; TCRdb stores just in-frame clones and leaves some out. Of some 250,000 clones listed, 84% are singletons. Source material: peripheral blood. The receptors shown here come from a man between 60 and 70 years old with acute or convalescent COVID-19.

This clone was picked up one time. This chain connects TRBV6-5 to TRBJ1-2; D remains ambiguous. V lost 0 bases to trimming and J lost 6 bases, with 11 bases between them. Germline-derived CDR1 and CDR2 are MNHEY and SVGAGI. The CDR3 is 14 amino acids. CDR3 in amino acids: CASSYSTGGHGYTF. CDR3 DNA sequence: TGTGCCAGCAGTTACTCGACGGGAGGGCATGGCTACACCTTC.

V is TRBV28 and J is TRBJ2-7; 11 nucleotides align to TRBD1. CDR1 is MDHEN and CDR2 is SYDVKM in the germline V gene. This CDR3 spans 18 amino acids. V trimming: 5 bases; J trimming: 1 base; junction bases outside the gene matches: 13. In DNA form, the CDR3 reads TGTGCCAGCAGTCCGTTACCGGGACAGGGGGTTTTGTCCTACGAGCAGTACTTC. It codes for CASSPLPGQGVLSYEQYF.

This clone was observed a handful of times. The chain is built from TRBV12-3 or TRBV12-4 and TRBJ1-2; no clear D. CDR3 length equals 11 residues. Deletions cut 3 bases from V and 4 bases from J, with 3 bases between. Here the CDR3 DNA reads TGTGCCAGCAGTTTCAGCTATGGCTACACCTTC. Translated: CASSFSYGYTF.

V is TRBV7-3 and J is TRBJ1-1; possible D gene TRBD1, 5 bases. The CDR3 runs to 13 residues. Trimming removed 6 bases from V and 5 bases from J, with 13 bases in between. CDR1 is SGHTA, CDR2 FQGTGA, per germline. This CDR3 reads CASSTQGRTEAFF. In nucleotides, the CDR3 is TGTGCCAGCAGTACTCAGGGCAGGACTGAAGCTTTCTTT.

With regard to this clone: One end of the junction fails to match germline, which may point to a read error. The DNA for the CDR3 is TGTGCCAGCAGATACTCCGGGACAGGGAACACCGGGGAGCTGTTTTTT. It yields the protein CASRYSGTGNTGELFF. The rearrangement links TRBV6-5 to TRBJ2-2, with 8 bases aligning to TRBD1. The CDR3 has 16 amino acids. The germline gives CDR1 MNHEY, CDR2 SVGAGI.

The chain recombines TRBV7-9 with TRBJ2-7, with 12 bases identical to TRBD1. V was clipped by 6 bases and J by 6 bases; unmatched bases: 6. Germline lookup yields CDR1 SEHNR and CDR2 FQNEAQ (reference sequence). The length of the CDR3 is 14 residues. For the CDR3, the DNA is TGTGCCAGCAGTGGGGACAGGGGGCCTCGCGAGCAGTACTTC. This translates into CASSGDRGPREQYF.